In its sample, the clone carrying this T cell receptor (beta chain) was seen many times. The antigen is not known. This sample is part of a study of CD8+CD57+ T cells in acquired aplastic anemia. Study as a whole: DNA recovered from sorted CD4+ and CD8+ cells had a mean of approximately 3.5 ug.

Patients included in sequencing had previously demonstrated CD8+CD57+ cell expansion by flow cytometry. As a group, the patients uniformly had severe acquired aplastic anemia. Both TCR beta VDJ combination and CDR3 sequence profiling were carried out. Genomic DNA was the template for this profiling. Via MiXCR, TCRdb re-called the reads, giving one row per CDR3 protein. The table has approximately 160,000 distinct CDR3 sequences, around 47% seen once. Notes on the study in general: Roughly 30 CD8+ CDR3 sequences occurred in both the patients and the controls.

Looked up from germline, CDR1 is GTSNPN and CDR2 is SVGIG (reference sequence). The V end was cut by 1 base, the J end by 8 bases, with 6 bases between. CDR3 length equals 11 residues. The chain has TRBV30 and TRBJ2-1; no firm D call. Sequenced sample: sorted CD4+, CD8+, or CD8+CD57+ T cells (not recorded which) from PBMCs. The receptor's source is a human donor with aplastic anemia. The CDR3 protein is CAWSAKDEQFF. The CDR3 nucleotides are TGTGCCTGGAGTGCCAAGGATGAGCAGTTCTTC. The variable domain in full, completed from reference TRBV30 and TRBJ2-1, reads SQTIHQWPATLVQPVGSPLSLECTVEGTSNPNLYWYRQAAGRGLQLLFYSVGIGQISSEVPQNLSASRPQDRQFILSSKKLLLSDSGFYLCAWSAKDEQFFGPGTRLTVL.